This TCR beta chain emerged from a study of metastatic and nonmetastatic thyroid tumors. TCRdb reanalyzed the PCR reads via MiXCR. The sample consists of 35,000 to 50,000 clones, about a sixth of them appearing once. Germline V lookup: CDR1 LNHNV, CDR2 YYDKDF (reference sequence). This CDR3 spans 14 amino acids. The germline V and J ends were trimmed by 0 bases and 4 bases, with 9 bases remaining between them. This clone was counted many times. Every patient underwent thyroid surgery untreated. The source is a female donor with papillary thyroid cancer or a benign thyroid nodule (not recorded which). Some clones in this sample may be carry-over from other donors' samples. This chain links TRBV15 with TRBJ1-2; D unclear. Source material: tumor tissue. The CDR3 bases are TGTGCCACCAGCAGAGAATCGGGCCGCTATGGCTACACCTTC. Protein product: CATSRESGRYGYTF.